These 5 T cell receptor beta chains were all obtained from the same sample, sequenced in a study of blood T cells in healthy people across ages. A second PCR, run for roughly 7 to 11 cycles, used a sample-barcoded 5' primer plus a J-beta primer mix. TCRdb called the 5' RACE reads again in MiXCR, with one record for every CDR3 protein. The sample yields roughly 800,000 distinct CDR3 sequences, 58% seen once. The sample was blood. Receptors originate from a man under 40 in good health.

The chain links TRBV19 to TRBJ1-5; D is unclear. Germline-derived CDR1 and CDR2 are LNHDA and SQIVND (reference sequence). V gave up 1 base and J gave up 6 bases, with 13 bases separating them. The CDR3 spans 15 residues. The CDR3 sequence: CASSIASGPSQPQHF. Here the CDR3 DNA reads TGTGCCAGTAGTATAGCATCCGGGCCCAGTCAGCCCCAGCATTTT.

Concerning this clonotype: A much larger clonotype is one base distant, so this may be a read error. This CDR3 is CSARLSAGSGANVLTF. CDR3 bases: TGCAGTGCTAGATTGTCAGCGGGGTCTGGGGCCAACGTCCTGACTTTC. This sequence joins TRBV20-1 and TRBJ2-6; 7 nucleotides agree with TRBD2. The V gene end was trimmed by 2 bases and the J gene end by 1 base; junction bases not matched to a gene: 5. CDR3 length equals 16 residues. The germline V gene has CDR1 DFQATT and CDR2 SNEGSKA (reference sequence).

In its sample, this clonotype was seen once. CDR3 sequence reads: CASSYSGDSPFF. The CDR3 DNA follows: TGTGCCAGCAGTTACTCGGGGGACAGCCCGTTCTTC. The chain recombines TRBV6-5 with TRBJ2-1, with 7 bases aligning to TRBD1. Trimming cost V 0 bases and J 15 bases; bases outside gene matches: 5. The length of the CDR3 is 12 residues. Germline V gene data show CDR1 as MNHEY and CDR2 as SVGAGI.

This clonotype showed up just a few times. V gene TRBV15 combines with J gene TRBJ1-5; a weak D match, TRBD1 (6 bases). Trimming removed 2 bases from V and 4 bases from J, with 6 bases in between. The length of the CDR3 is 13 residues. CDR1 is LNHNV and CDR2 is YYDKDF in the germline V gene (reference sequence). Here the CDR3 reads CATSRQGNQPQHF. The CDR3, as DNA: TGTGCCACCAGCAGACAGGGGAATCAGCCCCAGCATTTT. The variable domain in full, with the rest retrieved from reference TRBV15 and TRBJ1-5, is DAMVIQNPRYQVTQFGKPVTLSCSQTLNHNVMYWYQQKSSQAPKLLFHYYDKDFNNEADTPDNFQSRRPNTSFCFLDIRSPGLGDTAMYLCATSRQGNQPQHFGDGTRLSIL.

With regard to this clonotype: A junction end diverges from the germline sequence, so it may reflect a read error. The V gene is TRBV7-2, the J gene TRBJ2-1, with D tentatively TRBD2 (6 bases). Germline CDR1 SGHTA, CDR2 FQGNSA. This CDR3 spans 16 amino acids. This chain's CDR3 is CASGLERGLLRRGQFF. The CDR3 DNA follows: TGTGCCAGCGGCTTAGAGAGGGGACTCCTCCGCCGGGGGCAGTTCTTC.